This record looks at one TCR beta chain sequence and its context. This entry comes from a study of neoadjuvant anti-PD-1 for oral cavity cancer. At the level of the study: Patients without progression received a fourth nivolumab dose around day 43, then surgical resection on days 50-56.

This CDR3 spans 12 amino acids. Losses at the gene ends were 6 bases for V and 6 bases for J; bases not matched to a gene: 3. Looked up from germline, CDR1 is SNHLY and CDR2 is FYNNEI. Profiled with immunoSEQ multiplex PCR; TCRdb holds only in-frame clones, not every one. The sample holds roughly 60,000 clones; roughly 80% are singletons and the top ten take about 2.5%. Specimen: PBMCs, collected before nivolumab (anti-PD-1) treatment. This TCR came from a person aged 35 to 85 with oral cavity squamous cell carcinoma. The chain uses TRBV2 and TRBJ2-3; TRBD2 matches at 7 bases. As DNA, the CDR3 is TGTGCCAGCAGCCCCGGGGGGGATACGCAGTATTTT. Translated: CASSPGGDTQYF.